This T cell receptor beta chain was observed in a study of cytomegalovirus exposure and HLA in healthy donors. General study results and limits: In a later analysis, specific HLA alleles were associated with 15,000 to 20,000 TCR beta sequences at a 0.05 false discovery rate. In a later analysis, across HLA loci, associated TCR counts were highest for DRB1, lowest for HLA-C.

This CDR3 comprises 11 residues. The germline CDR1 and CDR2 sequences are DFQATT and SNEGSKA (reference sequence). Trimming removed 5 bases at V and 3 bases at J, with 8 bases between. With respect to this clone: The antigen remains unidentified.

Amplification used 60 Vbeta primers and 13 Jbeta primers. Generated by immunoSEQ multiplex PCR, the TCRdb table keeps only in-frame clones and is missing some. The table lists around 130,000 clones, 65% to 85% of them singletons. The rearrangement uses TRBV20-1 and TRBJ2-7; maybe TRBD2 (5 bases). The sequencing input was PBMCs. This clonotype was sampled from a man aged 45-60 years in good health and CMV-seronegative. Written as DNA, the CDR3 is TGCAGTGCTCGCCGGGACTACGAGCAGTACTTC. Its translation: CSARRDYEQYF.